This T cell receptor beta chain was sequenced in a study of CD8+ T cells in alopecia areata. General study results and limits: Possibly as an HLA-related effect, TCR sharing across patients appeared less clear than in mice.

RNA extraction was followed by reverse transcription into cDNA, which acted as the sequencing template. Measured with immunoSEQ multiplex PCR; TCRdb has only the in-frame clones, and not every one. The sample holds approximately 98,000 clones, 55% to 60% seen once. As for this clone: Its specificity is unknown.

The CDR3 extends over 14 amino acids. V lost 4 bases to trimming and J lost 5 bases, with 15 bases between them. The germline gives CDR1 MDHEN, CDR2 SYDVKM. Sequences were obtained from NKG2D-low CD8+ T cells sorted from blood. This receptor was identified in a human donor with alopecia areata. The chain recombines TRBV28 with TRBJ2-7; D perhaps matches TRBD2 (5 bases). The DNA for the CDR3 is TGTGCCAGCAGTTCATCCGAGGGCGGCAACGAGCAGTACTTC. This encodes CASSSSEGGNEQYF. Combining the CDR3 with reference TRBV28 and TRBJ2-7 gives the whole variable domain DVKVTQSSRYLVKRTGEKVFLECVQDMDHENMFWYRQDPGLGLRLIYFSYDVKMKEKGDIPEGYSVSREKKERFSLILESASTNQTSMYLCASSSSEGGNEQYFGPGTRLTVT.